This is a list of T cell receptor beta chains from one sample in a study of shared clonotypes between healthy human individuals. Produced via immunoSEQ multiplex PCR; TCRdb's table is partial and in-frame only. The table lists approximately 500,000 clones, almost 97% of them singletons, with roughly 0.06% in the top ten. Material: naive CD4+ T cells sorted from blood. The receptor set was obtained from a woman aged 25-40 years in good health. Each CDR3 is given with its conserved first and last residue. The order of the fields is clone size, V gene, J gene, D gene, CDR3 DNA, CDR3 protein. The D gene is left open where the match is weak. The size field is filled for only some rows; it gives once, few, many or a size class.

>once|TRBV19|TRBJ2-2|TRBD2
TGTGCCAGTACAATTGGACTAGCGGGGGCCGCGAACACCGGGGAGCTGTTTTTT
CASTIGLAGAANTGELFF
>NA|TRBV7-6|TRBJ2-6|NA
TGTGCCAGCAGCTTAGCCGCAGGGCTGCACTCTGGGGCCAACGTCCTGACTTTC
CASSLAAGLHSGANVLTF
>NA|TRBV5-6|TRBJ2-1|TRBD1
TGTGCCAGCATCCGGACAGGGGGTAATGAGCAGTTCTTC
CASIRTGGNEQFF
>NA|TRBV6-5|TRBJ1-1|NA
TGTGCCAGCAGTTACTCGCTGACAGTGAACACTGAAGCTTTCTTT
CASSYSLTVNTEAFF
>NA|TRBV6-1|TRBJ2-5|TRBD2
TGTGCCAGCAGTGAACTAGCGGGAGGCCAGGAGACCCAGTACTTC
CASSELAGGQETQYF
>NA|TRBV4-2|TRBJ1-1|NA
TGTGCCAGCAGCCACTCCGCCCCGGGTCCGAGGGAAGCTTTCTTT
CASSHSAPGPREAFF
>NA|TRBV18|TRBJ2-5|NA
TGTGCCAGCTCAAAAAGTCAGGGAGGCGAGACCCAGTACTTC
CASSKSQGGETQYF
>NA|TRBV9|TRBJ1-2|TRBD1
TGTGCCAGCAGCGGGACGACCCGGGACAGGGGGAGGAATGGCTACACCTTC
CASSGTTRDRGRNGYTF
>once|TRBV29-1|TRBJ2-3|NA
TGCAGCGTTGAACCCGGGAGCTCCACAGATACGCAGTATTTT
CSVEPGSSTDTQYF
>NA|TRBV15|TRBJ1-4|TRBD1
TGTGCCACCAGTAAGGGGGCGAATGAAAAACTGTTTTTT
CATSKGANEKLFF
>NA|TRBV19|TRBJ2-7|NA
TGTGCCAGTAGTATACTAGCAGAGGAAGCCTACGAGCAGTACTTC
CASSILAEEAYEQYF
>NA|TRBV27|TRBJ2-7|TRBD2
TGTGCCAGCAGTTCCCGTTGGATAGCGGGAGGGCTCGAGCAGTACTTC
CASSSRWIAGGLEQYF
>NA|TRBV10-2|TRBJ1-5|NA
TGCGCCAGCAACCATGGACCCGATTATGTGGCCCCAGGTAATCAGCCCCAGCATTTT
CASNHGPDYVAPGNQPQHF
>NA|TRBV4-2|TRBJ2-1|NA
TGTGCCAGCAGCCAAGGGCCGATAGGACGGAGGTCCTACAATGAGCAGTTCTTC
CASSQGPIGRRSYNEQFF
>once|TRBV6-5|TRBJ2-7|NA
TGTGCCAGCAGTTCCCTCGGACAGCCCCGCCCCTACGAGCAGTACTTC
CASSSLGQPRPYEQYF
>once|TRBV25-1|TRBJ1-1|NA
TGTGCCAGCAGTGAATGGCGGGCAGGGGACCGGAACACTGAAGCTTTCTTT
CASSEWRAGDRNTEAFF
>NA|TRBV14|TRBJ1-1|NA
TGTGCCAGCAGCCCAACTAGGTCTGAAGCTTTCTTT
CASSPTRSEAFF